These 5 T cell receptor beta chains were sequenced from one sample in a study of OX40 agonist ivuxolimab in advanced cancers. Sequencing used immunoSEQ multiplex PCR; TCRdb keeps in-frame clones, though not all of them. This sample yields just under 20,000 clones, of which about 86% are seen a single time; approximately 10% belongs to the top ten. This material consisted of CD4+ or CD8+ T cells sorted from blood, taken in a trial of the OX40 agonist ivuxolimab. The receptors were sampled from an adult with an advanced solid tumor such as melanoma, head and neck, liver or kidney cancer.

This rearrangement joins TRBV21-1 to TRBJ2-1; the tabulated D call, TRBD2, remains unverified against the DNA. TRBV21-1 is tagged as a pseudogene. The CDR3 has 15 residues. The CDR3 nucleotides read TGTGCCAGCAGCAAATGCCAGGGGAGGGACAATGAGCAGTTCTTC. It translates to CASSKCQGRDNEQFF.

The gene calls are TRBV7-6 and TRBJ2-2; 13 nucleotides line up with TRBD2. The CDR3 runs to 20 residues. The germline V gene encodes CDR1 SGHVS and CDR2 FNYEAQ. Unmatched junction bases numbered 15, after V lost 3 bases and J lost 5 bases. This chain's CDR3 is CASSLGALGLAGRGTGELFF. The CDR3 nucleotides read TGTGCCAGCAGCTTGGGCGCCCTGGGACTAGCGGGAAGGGGAACCGGGGAGCTGTTTTTT.

As DNA, the CDR3 is TGTGCCAGCAGCCCCTGGACAGGGCGAAGCTATGGCTACACCTTC. Its protein is CASSPWTGRSYGYTF. This chain links TRBV7-9 with TRBJ1-2; TRBD1 matches 8 bases. The CDR3 consists of 15 residues. V lost 5 bases to trimming and J lost 4 bases; unmatched junction nucleotides: 9. From germline, CDR1 is SEHNR and CDR2 FQNEAQ (reference sequence).

The chain employs TRBV4-2 and TRBJ2-1, with 8 bases identical to TRBD2. Germline CDR1 LGHNA, CDR2 YNFKEQ. CDR3 length: 14 amino acids. V dropped 2 bases and J dropped 9; count of bases not matched to a gene: 6. The CDR3 is CASSQPGLGGEQFF. DNA for the CDR3: TGTGCCAGCAGCCAACCGGGACTAGGAGGTGAGCAGTTCTTC.

The V call is TRBV7-2, the J call TRBJ1-2, with D possibly TRBD1 on 6 matching bases. The length of the CDR3 is 13 residues. V was pared by 10 bases and J by 9 bases, with 21 bases between. Germline-derived CDR1 and CDR2 are SGHTA and FQGNSA. CDR3 loop: CATTPPRGDRYTF. The DNA of the CDR3 is TGTGCCACCACACCGCCCAGGGGCGATCGCTACACCTTC. Complete variable domain (other parts from reference TRBV7-2 and TRBJ1-2): GAGVSQSPSNKVTEKGKDVELRCDPISGHTALYWYRQSLGQGLEFLIYFQGNSAPDKSGLPSDRFSAERTGGSVSTLTIQRTQQEDSAVYLCATTPPRGDRYTFGSGTRLTVV.